Listed here is a single T cell receptor beta chain. The CDR3 sequence is 13 residues long. The V and J ends lost 4 bases and 6 bases respectively, with 12 bases between them. Germline V gives CDR1 SEHNR, CDR2 FQNEAQ (reference sequence). The sample originates from a study of PD-1 blockade in classical Hodgkin lymphoma. Each patient relapsed following autologous stem cell transplantation, and prior brentuximab vedotin exposure differed. The table came from immunoSEQ multiplex PCR; TCRdb's copy has only in-frame clones and leaves some out. Of approximately 100,000 clones listed, approximately 90% are singletons.

The chain links TRBV7-9 to TRBJ1-2, with a tentative D call TRBD1 (5 bases). This clonotype originated in a human donor with classical Hodgkin lymphoma. Sequenced material: peripheral blood mononuclear cells (PBMCs), taken before the second cycle of nivolumab. The CDR3 DNA reads TGTGCCAGCAGCTGGGAAAGGGGTGATGGCTACACCTTC. Protein product: CASSWERGDGYTF.